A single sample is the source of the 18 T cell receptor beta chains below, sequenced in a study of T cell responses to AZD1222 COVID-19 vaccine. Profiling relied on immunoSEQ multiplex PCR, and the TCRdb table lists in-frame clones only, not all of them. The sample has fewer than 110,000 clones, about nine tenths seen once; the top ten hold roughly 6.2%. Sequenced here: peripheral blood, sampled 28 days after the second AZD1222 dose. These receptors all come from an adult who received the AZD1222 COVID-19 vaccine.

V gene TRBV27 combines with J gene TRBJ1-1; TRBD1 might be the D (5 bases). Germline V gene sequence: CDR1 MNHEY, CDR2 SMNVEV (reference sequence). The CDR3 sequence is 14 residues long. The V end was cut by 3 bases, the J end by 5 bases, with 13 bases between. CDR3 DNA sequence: TGTGCCAGCAGTTTGCGGGGCCTCGTGACTGAAGCTTTCTTT. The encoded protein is CASSLRGLVTEAFF.

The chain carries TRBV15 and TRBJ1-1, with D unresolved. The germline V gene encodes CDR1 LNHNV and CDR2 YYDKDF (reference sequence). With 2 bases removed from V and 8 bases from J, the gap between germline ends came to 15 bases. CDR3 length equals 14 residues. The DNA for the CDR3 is TGTGCCACCAGCAGACCCGTATCGGCCGGCGAAGCTTTCTTT. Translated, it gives CATSRPVSAGEAFF. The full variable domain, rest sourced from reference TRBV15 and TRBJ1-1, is DAMVIQNPRYQVTQFGKPVTLSCSQTLNHNVMYWYQQKSSQAPKLLFHYYDKDFNNEADTPDNFQSRRPNTSFCFLDIRSPGLGDTAMYLCATSRPVSAGEAFFGQGTRLTVV.

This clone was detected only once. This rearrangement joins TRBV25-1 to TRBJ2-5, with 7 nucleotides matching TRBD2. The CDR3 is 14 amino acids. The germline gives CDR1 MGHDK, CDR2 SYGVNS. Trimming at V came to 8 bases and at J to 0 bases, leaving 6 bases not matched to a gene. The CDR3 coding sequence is TGTGCCAGCGGTCGTAGCGGGTACCAAGAGACCCAGTACTTC. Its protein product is CASGRSGYQETQYF.

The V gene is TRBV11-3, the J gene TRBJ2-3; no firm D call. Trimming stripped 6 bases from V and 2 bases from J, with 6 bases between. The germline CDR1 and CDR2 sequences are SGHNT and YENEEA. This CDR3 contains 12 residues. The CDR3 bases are TGTGCCAGCAGTCTTATCACAGATACGCAGTATTTT. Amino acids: CASSLITDTQYF.

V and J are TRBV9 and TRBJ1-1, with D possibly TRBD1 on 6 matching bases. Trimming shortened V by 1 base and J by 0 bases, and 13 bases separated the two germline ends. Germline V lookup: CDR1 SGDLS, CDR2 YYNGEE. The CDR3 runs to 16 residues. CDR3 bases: TGTGCCAGCAGCGTATCGCGGACAGAACTGAACACTGAAGCTTTCTTT. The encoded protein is CASSVSRTELNTEAFF.

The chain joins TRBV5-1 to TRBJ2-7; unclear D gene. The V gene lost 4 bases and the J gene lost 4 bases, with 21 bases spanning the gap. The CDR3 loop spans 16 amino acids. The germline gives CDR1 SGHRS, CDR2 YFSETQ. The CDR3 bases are TGCGCCAGCAGCGCACATTCCGACGTCCCTAGATACGAGCAGTACTTC. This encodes CASSAHSDVPRYEQYF.

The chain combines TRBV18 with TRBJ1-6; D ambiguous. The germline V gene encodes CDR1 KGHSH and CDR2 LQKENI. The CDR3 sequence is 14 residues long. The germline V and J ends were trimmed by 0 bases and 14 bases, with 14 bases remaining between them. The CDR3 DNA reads TGTGCCAGCTCACCACCCGTATCACCGCTGACCCTCCACTTT. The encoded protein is CASSPPVSPLTLHF.

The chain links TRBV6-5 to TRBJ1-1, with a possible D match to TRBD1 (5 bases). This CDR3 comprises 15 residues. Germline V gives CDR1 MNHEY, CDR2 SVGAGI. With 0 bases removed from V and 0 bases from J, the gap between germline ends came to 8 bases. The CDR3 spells CASSYSGTVNTEAFF. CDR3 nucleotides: TGTGCCAGCAGTTACTCAGGGACGGTGAACACTGAAGCTTTCTTT.

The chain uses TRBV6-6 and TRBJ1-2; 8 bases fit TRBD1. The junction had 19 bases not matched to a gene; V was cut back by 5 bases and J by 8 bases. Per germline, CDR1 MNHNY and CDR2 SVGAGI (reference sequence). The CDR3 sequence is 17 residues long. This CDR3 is CASSLRQGSSLSYGYTF. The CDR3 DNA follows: TGTGCCAGCAGTCTAAGACAGGGGAGTAGCCTATCGTACGGCTACACCTTC.

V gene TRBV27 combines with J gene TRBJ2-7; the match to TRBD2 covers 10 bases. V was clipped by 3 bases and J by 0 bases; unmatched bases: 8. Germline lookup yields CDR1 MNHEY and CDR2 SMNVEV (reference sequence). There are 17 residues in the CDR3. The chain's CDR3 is CASSFSGLALYSYEQYF. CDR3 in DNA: TGTGCCAGCAGTTTCTCGGGACTAGCGCTATACTCCTACGAGCAGTACTTC.

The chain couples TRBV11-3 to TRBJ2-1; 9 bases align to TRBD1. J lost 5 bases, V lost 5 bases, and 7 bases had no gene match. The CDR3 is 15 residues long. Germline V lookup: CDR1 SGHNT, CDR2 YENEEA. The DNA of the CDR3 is TGTGCCAGCAGCCCACTACGGGACAGGGACAATGAGCAGTTCTTC. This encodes CASSPLRDRDNEQFF.

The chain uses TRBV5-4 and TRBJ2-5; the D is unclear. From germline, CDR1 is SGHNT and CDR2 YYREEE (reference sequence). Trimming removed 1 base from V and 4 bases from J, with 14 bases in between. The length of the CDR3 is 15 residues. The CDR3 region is CASSLFSSGGETQYF. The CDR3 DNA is TGTGCCAGCAGCTTGTTCTCCTCCGGCGGAGAGACCCAGTACTTC.

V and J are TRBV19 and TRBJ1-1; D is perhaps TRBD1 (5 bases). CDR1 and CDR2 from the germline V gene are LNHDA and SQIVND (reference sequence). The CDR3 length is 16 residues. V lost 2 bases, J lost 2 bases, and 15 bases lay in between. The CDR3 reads CASSIKGTAGNTEAFF. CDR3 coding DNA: TGTGCCAGTAGTATAAAGGGGACGGCGGGAAACACTGAAGCTTTCTTT.

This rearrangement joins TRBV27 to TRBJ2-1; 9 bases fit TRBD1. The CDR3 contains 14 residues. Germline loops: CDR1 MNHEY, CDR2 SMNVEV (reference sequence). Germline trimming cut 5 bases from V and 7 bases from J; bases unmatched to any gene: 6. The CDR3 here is CASSPWDRANEQFF. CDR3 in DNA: TGTGCCAGCAGTCCCTGGGACAGGGCGAATGAGCAGTTCTTC.

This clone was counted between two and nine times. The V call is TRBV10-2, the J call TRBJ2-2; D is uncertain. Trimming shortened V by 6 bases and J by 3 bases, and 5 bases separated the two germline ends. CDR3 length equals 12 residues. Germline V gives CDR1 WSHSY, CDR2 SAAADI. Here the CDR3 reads CASRADTGELFF. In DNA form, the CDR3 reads TGCGCCAGCAGGGCCGACACCGGGGAGCTGTTTTTT.

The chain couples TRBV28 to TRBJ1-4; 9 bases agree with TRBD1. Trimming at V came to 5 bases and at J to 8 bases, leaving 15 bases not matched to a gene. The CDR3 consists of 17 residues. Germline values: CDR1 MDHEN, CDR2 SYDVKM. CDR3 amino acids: CASSRVPGQGAREKLFF. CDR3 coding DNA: TGTGCCAGCAGTCGCGTCCCGGGACAGGGTGCCCGCGAAAAACTGTTTTTT.

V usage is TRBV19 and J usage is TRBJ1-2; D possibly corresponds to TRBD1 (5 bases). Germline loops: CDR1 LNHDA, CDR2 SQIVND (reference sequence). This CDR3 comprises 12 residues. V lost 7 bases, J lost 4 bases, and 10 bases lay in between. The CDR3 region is CASTRDLYGYTF. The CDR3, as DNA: TGTGCCAGTACCCGGGACCTCTATGGCTACACCTTC.

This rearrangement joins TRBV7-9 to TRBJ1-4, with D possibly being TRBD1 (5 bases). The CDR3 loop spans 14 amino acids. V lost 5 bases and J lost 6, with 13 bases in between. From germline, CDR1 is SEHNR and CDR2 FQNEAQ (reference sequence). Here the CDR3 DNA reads TGTGCCAGCAGCCCCGGGGGGGGATATGAAAAACTGTTTTTT. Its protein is CASSPGGGYEKLFF.